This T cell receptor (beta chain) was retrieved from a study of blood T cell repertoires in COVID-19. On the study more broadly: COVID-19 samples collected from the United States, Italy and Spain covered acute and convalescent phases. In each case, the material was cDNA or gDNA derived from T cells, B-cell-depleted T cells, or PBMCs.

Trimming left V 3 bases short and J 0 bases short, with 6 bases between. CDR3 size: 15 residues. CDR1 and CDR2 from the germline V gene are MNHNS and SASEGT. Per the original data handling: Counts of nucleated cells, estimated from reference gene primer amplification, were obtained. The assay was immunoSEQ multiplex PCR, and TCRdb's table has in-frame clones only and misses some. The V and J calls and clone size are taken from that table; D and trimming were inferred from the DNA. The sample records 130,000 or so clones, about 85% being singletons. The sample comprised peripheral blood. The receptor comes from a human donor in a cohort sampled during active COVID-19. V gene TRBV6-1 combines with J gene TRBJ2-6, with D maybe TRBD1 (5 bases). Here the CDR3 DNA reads TGTGCCAGCAGTGAGGGGCCCTCTGGGGCCAACGTCCTGACTTTC. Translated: CASSEGPSGANVLTF.